The 6 T cell receptor beta chains listed next were all sequenced from one sample in a study of cytomegalovirus exposure and HLA in healthy donors. The study ran its PCR with 60 Vbeta and 13 Jbeta primers. TCRdb's copy holds only in-frame clones and misses some; the assay was immunoSEQ multiplex PCR. The sample contains 200,000 to 300,000 clones, roughly 84% of which appear only once. The sample was PBMCs. Receptors originate from a girl aged 2 to 9 in good health and CMV-seronegative.

J is TRBJ2-6 and V is TRBV9; D uncertain. Germline assignment: CDR1 SGDLS and CDR2 YYNGEE. There are 16 residues in the CDR3. V lost 0 bases, J lost 0 bases, and 7 bases lay in between. DNA of the CDR3: TGTGCCAGCAGCGTAGGACTCAGCTCTGGGGCCAACGTCCTGACTTTC. It yields the protein CASSVGLSSGANVLTF.

The CDR3 sequence: CASQKGGVYEQYF. DNA of the CDR3: TGTGCCAGCCAAAAGGGGGGGGTCTACGAGCAGTACTTC. V gene TRBV28 combines with J gene TRBJ2-7; D possibly corresponds to TRBD2 (7 bases). Between the trimmed V and J ends, which lost 8 bases and 3 bases, there was a span of 14 bases. The CDR3 is made up of 13 amino acids. In germline, CDR1 is MDHEN, CDR2 SYDVKM.

The V gene is TRBV5-8, the J gene TRBJ1-4, with 8 nucleotides matching TRBD1. Germline lookup yields CDR1 SGHTS and CDR2 YDEGEE. The CDR3 extends over 15 amino acids. The V gene end was trimmed by 3 bases and the J gene end by 6 bases; junction bases not matched to a gene: 7. In DNA form, the CDR3 reads TGTGCCAGCAGCTGGGGGGACAGGCAATATGAAAAACTGTTTTTT. This gives the protein CASSWGDRQYEKLFF.

This chain uses TRBV4-1 with TRBJ1-2, with a possible D match to TRBD1 (5 bases). This CDR3 region has 13 residues. From germline, CDR1 is MGHRA and CDR2 YSYEKL. The V and J ends lost 2 bases and 3 bases respectively, with 7 bases between them. DNA of the CDR3: TGCGCCAGCAGCCAACGGGGGGACTATGGCTACACCTTC. This sequence encodes CASSQRGDYGYTF.

The rearrangement joins TRBV6-5 to TRBJ1-1; no reliable D call. Trimming took off 2 bases at V and 3 bases at J, with 7 bases between the two ends. The CDR3 runs 13 residues. Per germline, CDR1 MNHEY and CDR2 SVGAGI. Written as DNA, the CDR3 is TGTGCCAGCAGTTACCAGCGAGACACTGAAGCTTTCTTT. This codes for CASSYQRDTEAFF.

With respect to this clone: Other nucleotide sequences from this sample produce the same CDR3. The chain joins TRBV5-1 to TRBJ2-5; TRBD2 matches 8 bases. After removal of 4 bases from V and 3 bases from J, the junction contained 2 bases not matched to a gene. CDR1 and CDR2 from the germline V gene are SGHRS and YFSETQ. The CDR3 has 13 residues. CDR3 nucleotides: TGCGCCAGCAGCCTAGCGGGTAAAGAGACCCAGTACTTC. It codes for CASSLAGKETQYF.